This T cell receptor (beta chain) stems from a study of blood T cell repertoires in COVID-19 (dated by TCRdb to the early 2020s). With respect to the entire study: Samples from collaborators originated in the United States, Italy and Spain and spanned both the acute and convalescent phases of COVID-19. The prospective study material was composed of cDNA or gDNA derived from T cells, B-cell-depleted T cells, or PBMCs. The dataset comprised deeply sampled blood TCRbeta repertoires from subjects exposed to, actively infected with, or recovered from COVID-19. The repertoires were released in a freely available public database intended as a resource for research on the immune response to SARS-CoV-2. The samples were drawn from the first 160 participants of the ongoing ImmuneRACE study and from 1,254 subjects provided by 6 global collaborators. Nearly every sample came with metadata listing a de-identified subject ID, COVID-19 status, age in years and sex. Where available, HLA class I and class II types were obtained from metadata supplied by the sample provider rather than from assay-based typing. General study outcomes and caveats: How much clinical and demographic metadata was included differed by source and by participant, and the metadata was provided uncurated.

TCRbeta CDR3 regions were amplified from genomic DNA by means of the immunoSEQ Assay, a bias-controlled multiplex PCR. The source study handled its data this way. Nucleated cell counts per sample were estimated from amplification of reference gene primers within the assay. Sequence reads were collapsed and filtered to measure the absolute abundance of every unique TCRbeta CDR3 rearrangement. Productive Simpson clonality was computed per sample as the square root of Simpson's diversity index over productive rearrangements. The immuneACCESS repertoire file appears here via TCRdb, limited to in-frame rearrangements. These files lack a portion of the clones; in checked studies, under half of the deficit traces to unresolved V genes, and the cause of the others is not known. The V and J calls and the clone size are those of that table, but D and trimming were determined from the DNA. A total of some 130,000 clones appear in this sample, 60% to 85% of them only once. The ten largest clonotypes hold roughly a fifth of the sample.

The CDR3 spans 13 residues, from the cysteine through the phenylalanine. The kept DNA is CDR3 alone, 39 bases in frame from the first base. Sequences SGHAT (CDR1) and FQNNGV (CDR2) are obtained from the germline V gene. Relative to germline, V is missing 5 bases and J is missing 5 bases, with 2 bases of the junction outside any gene match. This clone was observed a handful of times. The antigen it recognizes is unknown. The input lacks base qualities; no much larger clone sits a single base away. Each collaborating institution followed its own protocols to collect whole blood in K2EDTA tubes. For TCRbeta analysis, collaborators shipped samples as frozen whole blood, isolated PBMCs, or DNA extracted from either of those sample types.

Sequencing was performed on peripheral blood. The V gene is TRBV11-2 and the J gene is TRBJ2-2; TRBD1 aligns with 7 central bases. This TCR was recovered from a man older than 75 with acute or convalescent COVID-19. The encoded CDR3 is CASSRQGTGELFF. Here is the DNA: TGTGCCAGCAGCAGACAGGGAACCGGGGAGCTGTTTTTT.